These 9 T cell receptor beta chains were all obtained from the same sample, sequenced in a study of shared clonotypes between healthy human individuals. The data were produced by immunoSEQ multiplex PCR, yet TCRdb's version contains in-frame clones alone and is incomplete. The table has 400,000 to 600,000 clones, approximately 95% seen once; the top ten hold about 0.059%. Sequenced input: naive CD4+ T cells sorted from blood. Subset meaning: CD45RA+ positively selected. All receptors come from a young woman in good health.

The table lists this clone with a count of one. CDR3 in amino acids: CASTPGQGWYEQYF. CDR3 sequence (DNA): TGTGCCAGCACCCCCGGACAGGGGTGGTACGAGCAGTACTTC. This chain links TRBV28 with TRBJ2-7; 9 bases match TRBD1. The CDR3 is 14 amino acids. Trimming took 7 bases from V and 4 from J; bases not matched to a gene: 8. Per germline, CDR1 MDHEN and CDR2 SYDVKM.

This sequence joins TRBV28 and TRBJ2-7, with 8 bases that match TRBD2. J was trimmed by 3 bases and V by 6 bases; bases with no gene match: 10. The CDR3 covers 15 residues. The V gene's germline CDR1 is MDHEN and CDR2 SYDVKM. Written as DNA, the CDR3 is TGTGCCAGCAGGCCCCACGGGGGGGAGGACTACGAGCAGTACTTC. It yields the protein CASRPHGGEDYEQYF.

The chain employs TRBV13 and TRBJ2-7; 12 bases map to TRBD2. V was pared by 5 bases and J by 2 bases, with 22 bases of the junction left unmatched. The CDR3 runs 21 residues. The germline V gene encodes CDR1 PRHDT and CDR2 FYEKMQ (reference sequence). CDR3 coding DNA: TGTGCCAGCAGCCGATTGTCTGACTGGACTAGCGGGGAAAGGGGTACCTACGAGCAGTACTTC. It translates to CASSRLSDWTSGERGTYEQYF.

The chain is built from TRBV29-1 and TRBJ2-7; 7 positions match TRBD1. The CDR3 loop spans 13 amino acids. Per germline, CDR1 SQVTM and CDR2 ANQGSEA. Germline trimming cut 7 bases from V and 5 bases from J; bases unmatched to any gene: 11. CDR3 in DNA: TGCAGCGCATTGACAGGGTTTGGGAACGAGCAGTACTTC. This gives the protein CSALTGFGNEQYF.

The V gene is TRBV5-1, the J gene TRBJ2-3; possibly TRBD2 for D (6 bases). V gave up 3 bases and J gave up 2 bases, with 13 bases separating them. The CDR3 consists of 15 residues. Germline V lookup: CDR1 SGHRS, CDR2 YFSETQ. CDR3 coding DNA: TGCGCCAGCAGCTCAGTAGGGAGGACCACAGATACGCAGTATTTT. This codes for CASSSVGRTTDTQYF.

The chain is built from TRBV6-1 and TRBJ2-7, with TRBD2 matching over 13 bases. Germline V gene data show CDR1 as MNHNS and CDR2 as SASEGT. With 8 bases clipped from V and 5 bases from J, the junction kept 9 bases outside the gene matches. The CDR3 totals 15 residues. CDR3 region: CASFPGTSGNHEQYF. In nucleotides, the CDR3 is TGTGCCAGCTTCCCTGGGACTAGCGGGAATCACGAGCAGTACTTC.

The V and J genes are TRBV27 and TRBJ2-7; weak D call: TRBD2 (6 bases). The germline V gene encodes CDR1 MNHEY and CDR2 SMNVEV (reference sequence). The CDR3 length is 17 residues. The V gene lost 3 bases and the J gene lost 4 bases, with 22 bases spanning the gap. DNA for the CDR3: TGTGCCAGCAGTTTTACGTCCGGGACTCAACGAGTTTACGAGCAGTACTTC. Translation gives CASSFTSGTQRVYEQYF.

The CDR3 nucleotides read TGCGCCAGCAGCCCTGACAGGGACGAGCAGTACTTC. Its translation is CASSPDRDEQYF. The rearrangement uses TRBV5-1 and TRBJ2-7; 7 nucleotides match TRBD1. The CDR3 contains 12 residues. Trimming at V came to 4 bases and at J to 5 bases, leaving 3 bases not matched to a gene. Per germline, CDR1 SGHRS and CDR2 YFSETQ.

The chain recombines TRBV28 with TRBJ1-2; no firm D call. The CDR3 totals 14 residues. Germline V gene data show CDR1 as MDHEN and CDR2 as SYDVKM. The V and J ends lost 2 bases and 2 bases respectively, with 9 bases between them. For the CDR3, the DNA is TGTGCCAGCAGTTTAGGGTACGACAACTATGGCTACACCTTC. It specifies CASSLGYDNYGYTF.